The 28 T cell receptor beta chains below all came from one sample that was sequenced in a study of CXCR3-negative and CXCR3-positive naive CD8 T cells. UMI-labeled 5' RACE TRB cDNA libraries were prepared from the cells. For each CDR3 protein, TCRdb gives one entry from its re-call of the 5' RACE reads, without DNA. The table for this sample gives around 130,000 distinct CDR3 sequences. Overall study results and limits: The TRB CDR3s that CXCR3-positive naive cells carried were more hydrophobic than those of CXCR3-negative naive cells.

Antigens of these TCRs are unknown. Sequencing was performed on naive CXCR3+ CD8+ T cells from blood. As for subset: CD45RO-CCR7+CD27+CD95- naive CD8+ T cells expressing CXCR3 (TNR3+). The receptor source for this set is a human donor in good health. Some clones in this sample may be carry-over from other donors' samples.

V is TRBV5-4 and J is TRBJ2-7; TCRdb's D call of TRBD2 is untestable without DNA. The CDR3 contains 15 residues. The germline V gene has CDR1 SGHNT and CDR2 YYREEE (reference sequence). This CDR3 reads CASSFLGGSIDEQYF.

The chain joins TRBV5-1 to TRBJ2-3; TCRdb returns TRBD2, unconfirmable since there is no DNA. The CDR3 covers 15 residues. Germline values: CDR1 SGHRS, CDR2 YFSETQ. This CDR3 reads CASSPPSGGTDTQYF.

Here the CDR3 reads CATSGTGYNEQFF. The gene calls are TRBV15 and TRBJ2-1; TCRdb returns TRBD1, unconfirmable since there is no DNA. CDR1 and CDR2 from the germline V gene are LNHNV and YYDKDF (reference sequence). There are 13 residues in the CDR3.

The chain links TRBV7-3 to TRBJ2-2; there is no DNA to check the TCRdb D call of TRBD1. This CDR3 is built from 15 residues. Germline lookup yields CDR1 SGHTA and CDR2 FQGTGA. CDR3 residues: CASSPHLGGSGELFF.

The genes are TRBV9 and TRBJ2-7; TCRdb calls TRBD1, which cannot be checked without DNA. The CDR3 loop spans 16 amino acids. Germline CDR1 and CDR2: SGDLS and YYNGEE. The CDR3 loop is CASSGRLGMSSYEQYF.

CDR3: CASSPRQIIQETQYF. The V call is TRBV7-9, the J call TRBJ2-5; absent DNA, TCRdb's TRBD1 call cannot be checked. Looked up from germline, CDR1 is SEHNR and CDR2 is FQNEAQ (reference sequence). The CDR3 length is 15 residues.

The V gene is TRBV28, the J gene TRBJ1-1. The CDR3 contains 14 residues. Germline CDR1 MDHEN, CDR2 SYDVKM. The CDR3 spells CASSPTSTFREAFF.

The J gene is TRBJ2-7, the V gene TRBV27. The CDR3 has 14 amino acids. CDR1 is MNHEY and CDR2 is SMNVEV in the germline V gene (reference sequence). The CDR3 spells CASSFTGIAYEQYF.

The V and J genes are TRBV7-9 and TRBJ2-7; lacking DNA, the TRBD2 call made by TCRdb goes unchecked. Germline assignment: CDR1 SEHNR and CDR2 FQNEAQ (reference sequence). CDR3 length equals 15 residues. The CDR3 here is CASSIPLAEGGEQYF.

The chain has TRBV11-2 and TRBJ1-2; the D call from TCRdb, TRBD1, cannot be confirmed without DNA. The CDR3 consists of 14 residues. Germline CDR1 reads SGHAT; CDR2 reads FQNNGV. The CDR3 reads CASSLGGANYGYTF. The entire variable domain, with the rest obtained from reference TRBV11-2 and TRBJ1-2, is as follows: EAGVAQSPRYKIIEKRQSVAFWCNPISGHATLYWYQQILGQGPKLLIQFQNNGVVDDSQLPKDRFSAERLKGVDSTLKIQPAKLEDSAVYLCASSLGGANYGYTFGSGTRLTVV.

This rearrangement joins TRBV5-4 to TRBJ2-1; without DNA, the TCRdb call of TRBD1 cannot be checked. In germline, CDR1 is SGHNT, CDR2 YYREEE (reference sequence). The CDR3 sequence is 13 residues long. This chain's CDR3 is CASSSPSYNEQFF.

The CDR3: CASSSHQGEKLFF. The chain is built from TRBV27 and TRBJ1-4; with no DNA, the TCRdb D assignment of TRBD1 cannot be verified. CDR1 MNHEY and CDR2 SMNVEV come from the germline V gene (reference sequence). The CDR3 is 13 residues long.

The CDR3 sequence is CASGGLAGGLGEQFF. This chain links TRBV3-1 with TRBJ2-1; the TCRdb call, TRBD2, lacks DNA for checking. Germline V gene lookup returns CDR1 LGHDT and CDR2 YNNKEL (reference sequence). CDR3 length equals 15 residues.

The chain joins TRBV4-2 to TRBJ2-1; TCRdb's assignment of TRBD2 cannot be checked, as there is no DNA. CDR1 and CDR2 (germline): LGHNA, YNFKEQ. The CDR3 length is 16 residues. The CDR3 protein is CASSQDLAGPYNEQFF.

CDR3 residues: CSASWAGGDFYNEQFF. The chain couples TRBV20-1 to TRBJ2-1; the TRBD2 assignment by TCRdb is unverifiable without DNA. The CDR3 spans 16 residues. The germline V gene encodes CDR1 DFQATT and CDR2 SNEGSKA (reference sequence).

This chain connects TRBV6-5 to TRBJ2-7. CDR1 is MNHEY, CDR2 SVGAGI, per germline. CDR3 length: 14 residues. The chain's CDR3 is CASSPTDGIYEQYF.

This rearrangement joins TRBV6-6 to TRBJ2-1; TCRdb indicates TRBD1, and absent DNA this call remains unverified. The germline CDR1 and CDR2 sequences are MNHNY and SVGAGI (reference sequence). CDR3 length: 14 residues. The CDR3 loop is CASSWTPGGNEQFF.

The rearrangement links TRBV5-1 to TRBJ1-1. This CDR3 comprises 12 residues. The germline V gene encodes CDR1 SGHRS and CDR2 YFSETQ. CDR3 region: CASGAENTEAFF.

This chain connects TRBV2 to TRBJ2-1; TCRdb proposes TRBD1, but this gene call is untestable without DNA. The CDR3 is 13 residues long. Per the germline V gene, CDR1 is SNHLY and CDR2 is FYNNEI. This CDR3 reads CASNGGQHNEQFF.

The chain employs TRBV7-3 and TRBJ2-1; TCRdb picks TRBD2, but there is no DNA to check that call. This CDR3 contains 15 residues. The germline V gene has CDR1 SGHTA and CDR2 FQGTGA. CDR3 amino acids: CASSLGTSGSGEQFF.

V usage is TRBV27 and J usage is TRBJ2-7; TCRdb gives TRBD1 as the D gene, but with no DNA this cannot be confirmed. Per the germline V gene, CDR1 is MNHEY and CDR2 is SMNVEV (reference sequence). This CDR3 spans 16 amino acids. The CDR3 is CASSLTRTPGAYEQYF.

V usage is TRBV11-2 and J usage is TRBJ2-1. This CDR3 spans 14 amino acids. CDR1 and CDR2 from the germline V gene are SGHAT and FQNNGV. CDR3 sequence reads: CASSFPARLNEQFF.

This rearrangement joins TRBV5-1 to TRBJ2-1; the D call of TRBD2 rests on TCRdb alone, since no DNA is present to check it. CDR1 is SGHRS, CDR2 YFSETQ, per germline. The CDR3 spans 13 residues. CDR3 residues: CASSPGLVLEQFF.

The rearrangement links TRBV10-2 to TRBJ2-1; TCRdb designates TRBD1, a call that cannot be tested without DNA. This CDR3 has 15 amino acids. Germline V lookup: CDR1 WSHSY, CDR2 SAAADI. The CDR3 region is CASSSLGDRDNEQFF.

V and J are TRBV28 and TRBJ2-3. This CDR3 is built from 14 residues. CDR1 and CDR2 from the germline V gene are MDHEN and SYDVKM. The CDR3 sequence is CASSFVGSVDTQYF.

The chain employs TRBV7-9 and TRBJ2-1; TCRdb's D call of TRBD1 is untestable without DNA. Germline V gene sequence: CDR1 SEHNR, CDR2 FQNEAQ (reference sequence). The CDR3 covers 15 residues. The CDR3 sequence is CASSSTEVGDPEQFF.

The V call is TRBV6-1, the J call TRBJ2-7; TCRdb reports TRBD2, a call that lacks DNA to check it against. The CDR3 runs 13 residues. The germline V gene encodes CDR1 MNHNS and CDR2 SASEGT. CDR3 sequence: CASSVRDRYEQYF.

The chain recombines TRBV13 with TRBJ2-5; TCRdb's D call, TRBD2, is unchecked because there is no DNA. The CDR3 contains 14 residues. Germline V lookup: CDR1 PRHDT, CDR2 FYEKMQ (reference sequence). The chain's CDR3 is CASSVQGHQETQYF.